The T cell receptor (beta chain) described here comes from a study of blood T cell repertoires in COVID-19 (dated by TCRdb to 2020 to 2021). About the study as a whole: The collaborator samples originated in the United States, Italy and Spain and spanned the acute and convalescent phases of COVID-19. The material from the prospective study consisted of cDNA or gDNA derived from T cells, B-cell-depleted T cells, or PBMCs. Deeply sampled blood TCRbeta repertoires from subjects exposed to, actively infected with, or recovered from COVID-19 were included in the dataset. The repertoires were made available in a free public database intended to serve as a resource for research on the immune response to SARS-CoV-2. The samples were drawn from the first 160 participants of the ongoing ImmuneRACE study and from roughly 1,300 subjects provided by 6 global collaborators. A de-identified subject ID, COVID-19 status, age in years and sex were almost always included in the sample metadata. Where available, HLA class I and class II types were taken from metadata supplied by the sample provider and were not determined by assay-based typing. Points the paper makes about the study in general: The quantity of clinical and demographic metadata differed by source and by participant and was supplied without curation.

TCRbeta CDR3 regions were amplified from genomic DNA using the immunoSEQ Assay, a bias-controlled multiplex PCR. From the authors' description of their analysis: The number of nucleated cells in each sample was estimated from the amplification of reference gene primers within the assay. Sequence reads were collapsed and filtered to measure the absolute abundance of every unique TCRbeta CDR3 rearrangement. For each sample, productive Simpson clonality was calculated by taking the square root of Simpson's diversity index across productive rearrangements. TCRdb limited this immuneACCESS table to in-frame rearrangements with V and J called. A share of clones is missing; checked studies link under half to unresolved V genes, and the rest is unexplained. D and trimming were read from the DNA, whereas the V and J calls and clone size are those reported in that table. The sample yields about 90,000 clones; under 95% were counted once. Of the sample, less than 2.5% is held by the ten largest clones.

In regard to this clone: What this receptor recognizes is not known. No clone much larger than this one lies a single base away; base qualities are absent.

Whole blood was collected in K2EDTA tubes by collaborating institutions according to the institutions' own protocols. For TCRbeta analysis, collaborators shipped samples as frozen whole blood, isolated PBMCs, or DNA extracted from either of those sample types. Source material: peripheral blood. The TCR originated in a human donor with active COVID-19. The donor label of this sample is uncertain.

At the DNA level, the sequence is TGTGCCAGCTCCCCTGTCGATACGCAGTATTTT. Translation gives CASSPVDTQYF. This receptor chain uses TRBV18 and TRBJ2-3; the D gene cannot be named for sure. Its CDR3 holds 11 amino acids, cysteine through phenylalanine. Left in the record is the CDR3 DNA by itself, 33 bases read in frame from the first base. The junction carries 7 bases between V and J, which are trimmed by 6 bases and 6 bases respectively. Via the germline V gene, CDR1 is KGHSH and CDR2 LQKENI.